A selection of T cell receptor beta chains follows, all from one sample in a study of blood T cell repertoires in COVID-19. TCRdb keeps only in-frame clones here, not all; method: immunoSEQ multiplex PCR. The sample holds about 170,000 clones, roughly 90% seen once. Sequencing input: peripheral blood. The receptors here all came from a man aged 30 to 45 with COVID-19, enrolled during active disease. Each CDR3 is given with its conserved first and last residue. Each record gives: D gene, clone size, J gene, V gene, CDR3 length, CDR3 DNA, CDR3 protein. The D gene is left open where the match is weak. Rows give clone size only sometimes, using once, few, many, or a class for an expanded clone.

- | - | TRBJ2-7 | TRBV11-2 | 12 | TGTGCCAGCAGCTTAAATTCGGGCGAGCAGTACTTC | CASSLNSGEQYF
TRBD1 | - | TRBJ2-7 | TRBV25-1 | 18 | TGTGCCAGCAGTGATCCCCCGGGACAGGGCTATACGGACTACGAGCAGTACTTC | CASSDPPGQGYTDYEQYF
- | - | TRBJ2-7 | TRBV3-1/TRBV3-2 | 18 | TGTGCCAGCAGCCAAGATGCAGGGAGGACTTATCCCGCCTACGAGCAGTACTTC | CASSQDAGRTYPAYEQYF
TRBD1 | - | TRBJ1-2 | TRBV9 | 12 | TGTGCCAGCAAGGACAGGGGAGATGGCTACACCTTC | CASKDRGDGYTF
- | - | TRBJ2-7 | TRBV6-5 | 14 | TGTGCCAGCAGTTACTCGAGGGAGTCCTACGAGCAGTACTTC | CASSYSRESYEQYF
- | - | TRBJ2-3 | TRBV11-2 | 16 | TGTGCCAGCAGCTTCAGGCCAGGCGTCAGCACAGATACGCAGTATTTT | CASSFRPGVSTDTQYF
- | - | TRBJ1-5 | TRBV5-8 | 16 | TGTGCCAGCAGCTTGGGGCCGGGACAATCCAATCAGCCCCAGCATTTT | CASSLGPGQSNQPQHF
TRBD1 | - | TRBJ2-3 | TRBV9 | 17 | TGTGCCAGCAGCGTAGGGAGAACAGGGGGGTCCCCAGATACGCAGTATTTT | CASSVGRTGGSPDTQYF
- | - | TRBJ2-2 | TRBV11-2 | 15 | TGTGCCAGCAGCCGTCGGGACACCCAAGCCGGGGAGCTGTTTTTT | CASSRRDTQAGELFF
- | - | TRBJ2-5 | TRBV3-1/TRBV3-2 | 15 | TGTGCCAGCAGCCAAGATGATCGGTACCAAGAGACCCAGTACTTC | CASSQDDRYQETQYF
TRBD1 | - | TRBJ1-1 | TRBV6-5 | 14 | TGTGCCAGCAGTCCACGACAGGGGTACACTGAAGCTTTCTTT | CASSPRQGYTEAFF
TRBD2 | - | TRBJ2-7 | TRBV28 | 17 | TGTGCCAGCAGCCCAGGACTAGCGGGGCAATCCTCCTACGAGCAGTACTTC | CASSPGLAGQSSYEQYF
- | - | TRBJ2-2 | TRBV2 | 15 | TGTGCCAGCAGTGTATGGGGGCCCGCGGCCGGGGAGCTGTTTTTT | CASSVWGPAAGELFF
- | - | TRBJ1-2 | TRBV15 | 11 | TGTGCCACCAGGGAGGACTATGGCTACACCTTC | CATREDYGYTF
TRBD2 | - | TRBJ2-1 | TRBV27 | 15 | TGTGCCAGCAGCCCGACTAGCGGGAGGGACAATGAGCAGTTCTTC | CASSPTSGRDNEQFF
- | - | TRBJ2-2 | TRBV5-6 | 17 | TGTGCCAGCAGCACCCCAGGCGGGACGGGGAACACCGGGGAGCTGTTTTTT | CASSTPGGTGNTGELFF
- | - | TRBJ1-6 | TRBV15 | 14 | TGTGCCACCAGCAGAATTGCTAATAATTCACCCCTCCACTTT | CATSRIANNSPLHF
- | - | TRBJ2-1 | TRBV19 | 14 | TGTGCCAGTATAAGCACCGCACCCTACAATGAGCAGTTCTTC | CASISTAPYNEQFF
TRBD2 | - | TRBJ2-1 | TRBV10-3 | 14 | TGTGCCATCAGTGTAGCGGGAGGAGACAATGAGCAGTTCTTC | CAISVAGGDNEQFF
TRBD1 | - | TRBJ2-1 | TRBV9 | 15 | TGTGCCAGCAGCGCCGACGGACAGGGGTACAATGAGCAGTTCTTC | CASSADGQGYNEQFF
TRBD2 | once | TRBJ2-5 | TRBV5-1 | 16 | TGCGCCAGCAGCTTGGGAGTAGCGGGGGACCAAGAGACCCAGTACTTC | CASSLGVAGDQETQYF
TRBD1 | - | TRBJ2-7 | TRBV3-1/TRBV3-2 | 14 | TGTGCCAGCAGCCAGTGGACAGGGCTCTACGAGCAGTACTTC | CASSQWTGLYEQYF
- | - | TRBJ2-1 | TRBV18 | 16 | TGTGCCAGCTCACCCCTCCTAGGGGATTCGAAGAGTGAGCAGTTCTTC | CASSPLLGDSKSEQFF
- | - | TRBJ1-1 | TRBV28 | 13 | TGTGCCAGCAGTCCGTATCGGAACACTGAAGCTTTCTTT | CASSPYRNTEAFF
- | - | TRBJ2-1 | TRBV20-1 | 11 | TGCAGTGCTACGCGTCGGGGTGAGCAGTTCTTC | CSATRRGEQFF
TRBD1 | - | TRBJ2-3 | TRBV18 | 17 | TGTGCCAGCTCACCACCGAGGACAGGCCCAAGCACAGATACGCAGTATTTT | CASSPPRTGPSTDTQYF